This TCR beta chain appears in the sequencing data of a study of shared clonotypes between healthy human individuals. Authors' data handling: As immunoSEQ supplied junction-only sequences (without quality scores), filtering differed. The data were produced by immunoSEQ multiplex PCR, yet TCRdb's version contains in-frame clones alone and is incomplete. The V and J calls and clone size were taken over from that table, and D and trimming were inferred from the DNA. The sample comprises 400,000 to 600,000 clones, about 75% of which are singletons, and roughly an eighth rests with the top ten. Deletions cut 9 bases from V and 0 bases from J, with 9 bases between. CDR1 is MGHDK, CDR2 SYGVNS, per germline. The CDR3 extends over 13 amino acids.

The sample was PBMCs. The receptor's source is a woman aged 40 to 50 in good health. Some clones in this sample may be carry-over from other donors' samples. The V gene is TRBV25-1, the J gene TRBJ1-5; D unresolved. The CDR3 is CAREPYSNQPQHF. CDR3 DNA sequence: TGTGCCAGGGAACCATATAGCAATCAGCCCCAGCATTTT.